This T cell receptor (beta chain) was identified in a study of T cell responses to AZD1222 COVID-19 vaccine. Trimming pared 1 base from V and 1 base from J, leaving 6 bases between. The CDR3 contains 14 residues. The germline CDR1 and CDR2 sequences are LNHDA and SQIVND (reference sequence). On this clone itself: The antigen remains unidentified.

Doses given second, at about 4 or about 12 weeks, were pooled. Some clones are missing from TCRdb's copy, which holds only in-frame ones; the method was immunoSEQ multiplex PCR. The sample records under 150,000 clones, about 90% being singletons. Study findings and constraints: An increase in Spike-specific TCR breadth and depth was observed after two AZD1222 doses.

The TCR was taken from an adult who received the AZD1222 COVID-19 vaccine. The V gene is TRBV19, the J gene TRBJ2-3; D is undetermined. This material consisted of peripheral blood, taken 28 days after the second AZD1222 dose. CDR3 DNA: TGTGCCAGTAGTATAGGAGGTCGCACAGATACGCAGTATTTT. Its translation: CASSIGGRTDTQYF.